These 20 T cell receptor beta chains came from one sample sequenced in a study of cytomegalovirus exposure and HLA in healthy donors (dated 2017 in TCRdb). Library method: the immunoSEQ multiplex PCR assay. For the multiplex PCR, a mixture combining 60 forward primers for TCR Vbeta segments and 13 reverse primers for TCR Jbeta segments was used. TCRdb carries this immuneACCESS record with in-frame sequences only. Its versions omit some clonotypes, under half of them owing to an unresolved V gene in the studies checked, with the rest unexplained. This sample is represented by under 150,000 clones; around 83% of them were singletons. Of the sample, approximately 1% is held by the ten largest clones. The sequenced sample was PBMCs. The receptors stem from a human donor in good health.

This chain links TRBV27 with TRBJ1-2; TRBD1 agrees at 7 bases. The CDR3 contains 16 residues. V trimming: 6 bases; J trimming: 3 bases; junction bases outside the gene matches: 13. The germline V gene encodes CDR1 MNHEY and CDR2 SMNVEV (reference sequence). This chain's CDR3 is CASSADYRQGHYGYTF. DNA for the CDR3: TGTGCCAGCAGCGCCGACTATCGACAGGGACACTATGGCTACACCTTC.

The V and J genes are TRBV27 and TRBJ1-5; TRBD1 might be the D (6 bases). The germline gives CDR1 MNHEY, CDR2 SMNVEV (reference sequence). V was clipped by 10 bases and J by 0 bases, with 16 bases between them. This CDR3 has 15 amino acids. The CDR3 sequence: CATSPGQYSNQPQHF. CDR3 DNA sequence: TGTGCCACCTCACCCGGACAGTATAGCAATCAGCCCCAGCATTTT.

The chain has TRBV2 and TRBJ1-2, with D unresolved. Germline CDR1 is SNHLY and CDR2 is FYNNEI. The length of the CDR3 is 13 residues. V lost 7 bases and J lost 6, with 15 bases in between. The CDR3 is CASTLDSLNGYTF. Here the CDR3 DNA reads TGTGCCAGCACCCTCGACTCCCTTAATGGCTACACCTTC.

This sequence joins TRBV6-5 and TRBJ1-1; D unclear. V was cut by 9 bases and J by 5 bases, with 19 bases left in between. The CDR3 loop spans 14 amino acids. From germline, CDR1 is MNHEY and CDR2 SVGAGI. CDR3 DNA: TGTGCCAGTAGGAGTCGGAACTTGAGAACTGAAGCTTTCTTT. It encodes CASRSRNLRTEAFF.

The V gene is TRBV27, the J gene TRBJ1-1; no reliable D call. This CDR3 contains 14 residues. Deletions cut 1 base from V and 5 bases from J, with 11 bases between. The germline gives CDR1 MNHEY, CDR2 SMNVEV (reference sequence). The chain's CDR3 is CASSLYARGTEAFF. The CDR3, as DNA: TGTGCCAGCAGTTTATACGCCAGAGGGACTGAAGCTTTCTTT.

V is TRBV2 and J is TRBJ2-5; D gene unclear. Germline V gene sequence: CDR1 SNHLY, CDR2 FYNNEI. The CDR3 is 14 amino acids. V lost 5 bases, J lost 0 bases, and 10 bases lay in between. The CDR3 sequence: CASSTVSDQETQYF. Written as DNA, the CDR3 is TGTGCCAGCAGTACCGTTTCGGACCAAGAGACCCAGTACTTC.

The chain uses TRBV6-5 and TRBJ2-1; tentatively, D is TRBD1 (6 bases). Germline V gene sequence: CDR1 MNHEY, CDR2 SVGAGI. This CDR3 contains 16 residues. The germline V and J ends were trimmed by 4 bases and 6 bases, with 19 bases remaining between them. The CDR3 nucleotides are TGTGCCAGCAGTTTTGTAAGGGGGTACGGACGCAATGAGCAGTTCTTC. This gives the protein CASSFVRGYGRNEQFF.

V usage is TRBV14 and J usage is TRBJ2-5; the match to TRBD1 covers 9 bases. This CDR3 spans 16 amino acids. Germline assignment: CDR1 SGHDN and CDR2 FVKESK. The ends lost 4 bases at V and 4 bases at J; junction bases unmatched: 10. The CDR3 sequence: CASSPTGTGLAETQYF. CDR3 DNA sequence: TGTGCCAGCAGCCCTACAGGGACAGGGCTAGCAGAGACCCAGTACTTC.

This clone was detected a few times. This chain links TRBV27 with TRBJ2-7, with unresolved D. Trimming left V 4 bases short and J 1 base short, with 8 bases between. Germline CDR1 reads MNHEY; CDR2 reads SMNVEV (reference sequence). This CDR3 is 13 amino acids long. The CDR3 region has the DNA TGTGCCAGCAGTTCCAGGCTTTCCTACGAGCAGTACTTC. It is translated as CASSSRLSYEQYF.

V usage is TRBV9 and J usage is TRBJ1-1; 10 bases are shared with TRBD1. The germline gives CDR1 SGDLS, CDR2 YYNGEE. V lost 5 bases to trimming and J lost 4 bases; unmatched junction nucleotides: 14. This CDR3 has 17 amino acids. The CDR3 loop is CASSAPPGQGPGTEAFF. In DNA, the CDR3 is TGTGCCAGCAGTGCCCCCCCGGGACAGGGGCCCGGCACTGAAGCTTTCTTT.

The chain combines TRBV2 with TRBJ1-2; D remains ambiguous. The V gene lost 1 base and the J gene lost 0 bases, with 12 bases spanning the gap. Per germline, CDR1 SNHLY and CDR2 FYNNEI. The CDR3 consists of 16 residues. CDR3 in DNA: TGTGCCAGCAGTGAAGTTGAGGCAGAGGCTAACTATGGCTACACCTTC. Protein: CASSEVEAEANYGYTF.

The CDR3 DNA reads TGTGCCAGCAGACAGGGTATTGAGCAGTTCTTC. This encodes CASRQGIEQFF. The chain couples TRBV19 to TRBJ2-1, with 7 bases matching TRBD1. The length of the CDR3 is 11 residues. From germline, CDR1 is LNHDA and CDR2 SQIVND (reference sequence). J was trimmed by 9 bases and V by 9 bases; bases with no gene match: 5.

V and J are TRBV2 and TRBJ1-1; 8 bases agree with TRBD1. The CDR3 is 16 amino acids. The germline V gene has CDR1 SNHLY and CDR2 FYNNEI. V was clipped by 8 bases and J by 3 bases; unmatched bases: 14. The chain's CDR3 is CASGGIANRGYTEAFF. Written as DNA, the CDR3 is TGTGCCAGCGGGGGGATAGCCAACAGGGGGTACACTGAAGCTTTCTTT.

A few counts support this clone. The chain couples TRBV11-2 to TRBJ2-5; D ambiguous. The DNA end favors TRBJ2-7, so the J call may be wrong. The CDR3 is 16 residues long. Germline values: CDR1 SGHAT, CDR2 FQNNGV. CDR3 in DNA: TGTGCCAGCAGCTTAGATGTTCCGGTCTCTAGCTACGAGCAGTACTTC. Residues: CASSLDVPVSSYEQYF.

This chain links TRBV18 with TRBJ2-1; 15 nucleotides line up with TRBD2. The CDR3 covers 23 residues. V lost 5 bases and J lost 0; bases outside the gene matches: 20. CDR1 is KGHSH and CDR2 is LQKENI in the germline V gene. The CDR3 loop is CASSNRGSGTSGGIQNSYNEQFF. As DNA, the CDR3 is TGTGCCAGCTCAAACAGGGGCTCAGGGACTAGCGGGGGGATCCAGAACTCCTACAATGAGCAGTTCTTC.

This clone appeared once. The V call is TRBV13, the J call TRBJ1-6; 7 bases are a match to TRBD1. Germline assignment: CDR1 PRHDT and CDR2 FYEKMQ (reference sequence). The CDR3 contains 15 residues. V was clipped by 1 base and J by 11 bases; unmatched bases: 8. In DNA form, the CDR3 reads TGTGCCAGCAGCTTAGAGGCAGGGGGATTTCCACCCCTCCACTTT. Encoded protein: CASSLEAGGFPPLHF.

The J gene is TRBJ2-7, the V gene TRBV10-3, with a possible D match to TRBD1 (5 bases). This CDR3 is 14 amino acids long. Germline V CDR1 and CDR2: ENHRY, SYGVKD. Between the trimmed V and J ends, which lost 10 bases and 2 bases, there was a span of 18 bases. The CDR3 sequence is CATSEKDIPYEQYF. In DNA form, the CDR3 reads TGTGCCACCAGCGAAAAGGACATCCCCTACGAGCAGTACTTC.

The rearrangement joins TRBV7-9 to TRBJ1-1, with 8 positions matching TRBD1. The CDR3 runs to 14 residues. Germline V gene data show CDR1 as SEHNR and CDR2 as FQNEAQ (reference sequence). V was clipped by 5 bases and J by 3 bases; unmatched bases: 5. CDR3 sequence reads: CASSVTGGHTEAFF. Here the CDR3 DNA reads TGTGCCAGCAGCGTAACAGGGGGGCACACTGAAGCTTTCTTT.

Judged by abundance, this clone is medium-sized (0.01 to 0.1%). This chain uses TRBV28 with TRBJ2-7; TRBD1 might be the D (5 bases). Germline CDR1 and CDR2: MDHEN and SYDVKM. The V end lost 2 bases, the J end lost 5 bases, and 10 bases lay between the germline ends. CDR3 length: 13 residues. For the CDR3, the DNA is TGTGCCAGCAGTTTAATAGGCAGGGACGAGCAGTACTTC. It translates to CASSLIGRDEQYF.

The CDR3 nucleotides read TGTGCCAGCAGCTTGGATGGGACAGTAATCAACTATGGCTACACCTTC. Translating gives CASSLDGTVINYGYTF. This chain links TRBV5-6 with TRBJ1-2; 7 bases agree with TRBD1. CDR1 and CDR2 (germline): SGHDT, YYEEEE. The CDR3 contains 16 residues. Losses at the gene ends were 0 bases for V and 2 bases for J; bases not matched to a gene: 7. The variable domain in full, with the rest retrieved from reference TRBV5-6 and TRBJ1-2, is DAGVTQSPTHLIKTRGQQVTLRCSPKSGHDTVSWYQQALGQGPQFIFQYYEEEERQRGNFPDRFSGHQFPNYSSELNVNALLLGDSALYLCASSLDGTVINYGYTFGSGTRLTVV.